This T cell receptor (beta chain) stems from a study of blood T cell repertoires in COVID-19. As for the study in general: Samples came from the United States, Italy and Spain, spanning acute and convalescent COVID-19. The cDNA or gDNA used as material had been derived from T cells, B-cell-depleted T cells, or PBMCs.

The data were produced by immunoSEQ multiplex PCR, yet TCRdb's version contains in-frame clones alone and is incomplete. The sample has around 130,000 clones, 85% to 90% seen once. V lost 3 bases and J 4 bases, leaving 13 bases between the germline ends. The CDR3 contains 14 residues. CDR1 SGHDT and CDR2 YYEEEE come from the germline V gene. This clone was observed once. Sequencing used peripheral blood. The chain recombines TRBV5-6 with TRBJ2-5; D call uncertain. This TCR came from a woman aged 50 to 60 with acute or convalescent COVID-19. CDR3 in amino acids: CASSSGTIRETQYF. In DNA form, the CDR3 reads TGTGCCAGCAGCTCGGGTACAATCAGAGAGACCCAGTACTTC.